This TCR beta chain was documented in a study of T cells after yellow fever vaccination. Background on the study: For low cell numbers, libraries were made with SMART-Seq v4 Ultra Low Input.

This clonotype was observed a few times. TCRdb re-analysed the 5' RACE reads in MiXCR, keeping a single row per CDR3 protein. In the table there are fewer than 350,000 distinct CDR3 sequences, roughly 9.4% of which are singletons. The V segment lost 5 bases and the J segment 2 bases; nucleotides outside the gene matches: 8. Germline values: CDR1 MNHNS, CDR2 SASEGT. CDR3 size: 16 residues. The chain links TRBV6-1 to TRBJ2-2; 7 nucleotides agree with TRBD1. The sequenced sample was PBMCs, obtained on the day of the first yellow fever vaccination. The origin of this receptor is a man younger than 30 who received the YFV17D yellow fever vaccine. CDR3 region: CASSRRTGSNTGELFF. The CDR3, as DNA: TGTGCCAGCAGTCGCCGGACAGGATCAAACACCGGGGAGCTGTTTTTT.